This entry is about one T cell receptor (beta chain). The antigen is undetermined. The germline gives CDR1 SEHNR, CDR2 FQNEAQ (reference sequence). With V trimmed by 8 bases and J by 6 bases, 6 bases remained unmatched. The CDR3 covers 13 residues. This record belongs to a study of T cell repertoires in cytomegalovirus infection. Study information: Indicated by public TCR beta signatures were CMV infection and matching HLA type. Findings and caveats of the study: Clonotypes of TCR beta that were HLA-C-restricted and CMV-specific dominated the ex vivo response.

TCRdb recomputed calls from the reads with MiXCR, one row per CDR3 protein. The sample lists about 920,000 distinct CDR3 sequences, around a third occurring once. The chain carries TRBV7-9 and TRBJ2-2; 7 bases align to TRBD2. The origin of this receptor is a human donor in good health (CMV status not recorded). Some clones in this sample may be carry-over from other donors' samples. The sample in question was cultured CD8+ T cells from PBMCs, obtained from culture after CMV antigen stimulation. Here the CDR3 DNA reads TGTGCCAGCGTACAACGGGGGGCCGGGGAGCTGTTTTTT. This translates into CASVQRGAGELFF.